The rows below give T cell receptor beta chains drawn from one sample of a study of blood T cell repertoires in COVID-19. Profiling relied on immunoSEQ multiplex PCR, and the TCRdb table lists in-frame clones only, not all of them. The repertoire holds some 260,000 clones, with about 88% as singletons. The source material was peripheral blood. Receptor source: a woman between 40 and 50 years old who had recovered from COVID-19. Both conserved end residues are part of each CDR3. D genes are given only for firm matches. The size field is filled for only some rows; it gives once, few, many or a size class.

CASSLVRGNEKLFF,TGTGCCAGCAGCTTAGTGCGGGGGAATGAAAAACTGTTTTTT,TRBV7-2,TRBJ1-4,.,once
CASSKEGGQGAVVQPQHF,TGTGCCAGCAGCAAAGAGGGGGGACAGGGGGCAGTCGTTCAGCCCCAGCATTTT,TRBV21-1,TRBJ1-5,.,.
CASSLVIAGGPGEQYF,TGTGCCAGCAGCTTAGTTATAGCGGGAGGGCCCGGCGAGCAGTACTTC,TRBV7-2,TRBJ2-7,TRBD2,.
CAISEGTTNNEQFF,TGTGCCATCAGTGAGGGGACTACCAACAATGAGCAGTTCTTC,TRBV10-3,TRBJ2-1,TRBD2,few
CASSIRSGGTPDTQYF,TGTGCCAGTAGTATCCGGAGTGGCGGGACCCCAGATACGCAGTATTTT,TRBV19,TRBJ2-3,.,.
CASSLGQRGGVRTGELFF,TGTGCCAGCAGCTTAGGCCAACGAGGGGGAGTGCGCACCGGGGAGCTGTTTTTT,TRBV11-3,TRBJ2-2,.,.
CASSQGGTLYYEQYF,TGTGCCAGCAGCCAAGGGGGCACTTTGTACTACGAGCAGTACTTC,TRBV3-1/TRBV3-2,TRBJ2-7,.,.
CASSLQGRDADTQYF,TGCGCCAGCAGCTTGCAGGGGAGGGACGCAGATACGCAGTATTTT,TRBV5-1,TRBJ2-3,.,.
CASSYSRFQLNTEAFF,TGTGCCAGCAGTTACTCGAGGTTCCAGCTGAACACTGAAGCTTTCTTT,TRBV6-5,TRBJ1-1,.,.
CASSGTAHGRQPQHF,TGTGCCAGCAGCGGGACAGCCCATGGGCGTCAGCCCCAGCATTTT,TRBV6-5,TRBJ1-5,TRBD1,.
CALPGQGAGNTIYF,TGTGCCCTCCCGGGACAGGGCGCTGGAAACACCATATATTTT,TRBV30,TRBJ1-3,TRBD1,.
CASSIGPTAGLPDTQYF,TGTGCCAGTAGTATTGGTCCCACGGCGGGATTACCAGATACGCAGTATTTT,TRBV19,TRBJ2-3,.,.
CAWSPPRHSNQPQHF,TGTGCCTGGAGCCCGCCAAGACACAGCAATCAGCCCCAGCATTTT,TRBV30,TRBJ1-5,.,.
CAWTGRTEAFF,TGTGCCTGGACCGGGAGGACTGAAGCTTTCTTT,TRBV30,TRBJ1-1,.,.
CASRVAGGRQETQYF,TGTGCCAGCAGGGTAGCGGGGGGGCGGCAAGAGACCCAGTACTTC,TRBV2,TRBJ2-5,TRBD2,.
CASSRTGTGVRETQYF,TGTGCCAGCAGCCGGACCGGGACAGGGGTACGGGAGACCCAGTACTTC,TRBV5-4,TRBJ2-5,TRBD1,.
CASSPSGGPQYF,TGTGCCAGCAGCCCTAGCGGCGGGCCGCAGTACTTC,TRBV7-3,TRBJ2-7,TRBD2,.
CASSPTNGRGGEQFF,TGTGCCAGTAGTCCCACCAACGGCAGGGGCGGTGAGCAGTTCTTC,TRBV19,TRBJ2-1,.,.
CASSTTSPGSNVLTF,TGCGCCAGCAGCACCACTAGCCCCGGGTCCAACGTCCTGACTTTC,TRBV5-1,TRBJ2-6,.,few
CASSPLGVFNEKLFF,TGTGCCAGCAGCCCCCTCGGGGTCTTTAATGAAAAACTGTTTTTT,TRBV9,TRBJ1-4,.,.
CASSSRDTDTQYF,TGCGCCAGCAGCTCACGAGACACAGATACGCAGTATTTT,TRBV5-1,TRBJ2-3,.,.
CAISGTSPSEQYF,TGTGCCATCAGTGGGACTAGCCCCAGCGAGCAGTACTTC,TRBV10-3,TRBJ2-7,TRBD2,.
CASSAPPGSAPYGYTF,TGTGCCAGCAGCGCCCCGCCGGGGAGTGCCCCCTATGGCTACACCTTC,TRBV2,TRBJ1-2,.,.
CSVEYWGLAGGPGRLTDTQYF,TGCAGCGTTGAATATTGGGGGCTAGCGGGAGGGCCGGGCCGCTTGACAGATACGCAGTATTTT,TRBV29-1,TRBJ2-3,TRBD2,.
CAWERGQETQYF,TGTGCCTGGGAAAGGGGTCAAGAGACCCAGTACTTC,TRBV30,TRBJ2-5,.,.
CASTPGLWQPQHF,TGTGCCAGCACTCCAGGGTTATGGCAGCCCCAGCATTTT,TRBV2,TRBJ1-5,.,.
CATRGHHSYEQYF,TGTGCCACCCGGGGACACCACTCCTACGAGCAGTACTTC,TRBV19,TRBJ2-7,.,.
CASSPQGARGDEQFF,TGTGCCAGCAGCCCCCAGGGAGCCCGGGGGGATGAGCAGTTCTTC,TRBV7-9,TRBJ2-1,TRBD2,.
CATSRDRGDRNQPQHF,TGTGCCACCAGCAGAGATCGGGGGGACCGCAATCAGCCCCAGCATTTT,TRBV15,TRBJ1-5,.,once
CASSPLAGGREQFF,TGTGCCAGCAGCCCACTAGCGGGGGGGCGGGAGCAGTTCTTC,TRBV7-2,TRBJ2-1,TRBD2,.
CASSFPGGGYTF,TGTGCCAGCAGCTTTCCAGGTGGAGGCTACACCTTC,TRBV5-6,TRBJ1-2,.,.
CASSQVPLAGGTTGELFF,TGTGCCAGCAGCCAAGTGCCCCTAGCGGGAGGAACCACCGGGGAGCTGTTTTTT,TRBV3-1/TRBV3-2,TRBJ2-2,TRBD2,once
CAWSDGQPQHF,TGTGCCTGGAGTGATGGCCAGCCCCAGCATTTT,TRBV30,TRBJ1-5,.,.
CASSLGLAAGGLGSQYF,TGTGCCAGCAGCTTAGGTCTAGCCGCGGGGGGCCTGGGGTCCCAGTACTTC,TRBV7-6,TRBJ2-5,TRBD2,.
CASSPIDRPYGYTF,TGTGCCAGCAGTCCTATAGACAGGCCCTATGGCTACACCTTC,TRBV28,TRBJ1-2,.,.
CASSLGPQPGQPQHF,TGTGCCAGCAGTTTGGGGCCTCAGCCCGGGCAGCCCCAGCATTTT,TRBV27,TRBJ1-5,.,.
CASSTGGTVGNTIYF,TGTGCCAGTAGTACGGGAGGGACAGTCGGAAACACCATATATTTT,TRBV19,TRBJ1-3,TRBD1,.
CASRDRGSGNTIYF,TGTGCCAGCCGGGACAGAGGCTCTGGAAACACCATATATTTT,TRBV25-1,TRBJ1-3,TRBD1,once
CASSPQTGGGNTIYF,TGTGCCAGCAGCCCACAGACAGGGGGGGGAAACACCATATATTTT,TRBV7-2,TRBJ1-3,TRBD1,.
CASSEAWGREKLFF,TGTGCCAGCAGTGAAGCATGGGGGAGGGAAAAACTGTTTTTT,TRBV6-1,TRBJ1-4,.,.
CASSRPDRGTEAFF,TGTGCCAGCAGCCGACCGGACAGGGGGACTGAAGCTTTCTTT,TRBV3-1/TRBV3-2,TRBJ1-1,TRBD1,.
CASSPRRVGSPLHF,TGTGCCAGCTCACCGCGGAGGGTTGGGTCACCCCTCCACTTT,TRBV18,TRBJ1-6,.,.
CATSRGQGPPEAFF,TGTGCCACCAGCAGGGGACAGGGGCCCCCTGAAGCTTTCTTT,TRBV15,TRBJ1-1,TRBD1,.
CASSTPGLAGGTGELFF,TGTGCCAGCAGTACCCCAGGGCTAGCGGGAGGGACCGGGGAGCTGTTTTTT,TRBV25-1,TRBJ2-2,TRBD2,.
CASSQTSSAGTQYF,TGTGCCAGCAGCCAAACTAGCTCGGCCGGGACCCAGTACTTC,TRBV5-4,TRBJ2-5,.,.
CASSGGRGSGPSYNEQFF,TGTGCCAGCAGCGGTGGAAGGGGGAGCGGCCCTTCCTACAATGAGCAGTTCTTC,TRBV7-2,TRBJ2-1,.,.
CASSLGLAGWETQYF,TGTGCCAGCAGCTTGGGGCTAGCGGGATGGGAGACCCAGTACTTC,TRBV5-5,TRBJ2-5,TRBD2,.
CASGRRRGYEQYF,TGTGCCAGTGGGCGGAGGAGGGGCTACGAGCAGTACTTC,TRBV19,TRBJ2-7,.,.
CASSMSVTNQPQHF,TGTGCCAGTAGTATGTCGGTGACTAATCAGCCCCAGCATTTT,TRBV19,TRBJ1-5,.,.
CASSLSVPQGGYTF,TGTGCCAGCAGCTTATCCGTCCCGCAGGGGGGCTACACCTTC,TRBV11-1,TRBJ1-2,.,.
CASTPGGGTEAFF,TGTGCCAGCACCCCGGGGGGGGGCACTGAAGCTTTCTTT,TRBV6-2/TRBV6-3,TRBJ1-1,.,.
CASSVGGQNTEAFF,TGTGCCAGCAGCGTAGGCGGCCAGAACACTGAAGCTTTCTTT,TRBV9,TRBJ1-1,.,.
CASSQEEVDTQYF,TGTGCCAGCAGCCAAGAGGAGGTAGATACGCAGTATTTT,TRBV3-1/TRBV3-2,TRBJ2-3,.,.
CASSLAGLAGLADTQYF,TGTGCCAGCAGCTTAGCGGGACTAGCGGGATTGGCAGATACGCAGTATTTT,TRBV7-9,TRBJ2-3,TRBD2,.
CASSQTTSREQFF,TGCGCCAGCAGCCAAACGACTAGCAGAGAGCAGTTCTTC,TRBV4-3,TRBJ2-1,TRBD2,.
CASSLRGLAGENTQYF,TGTGCCAGCAGCTTACGGGGACTAGCGGGAGAGAATACGCAGTATTTT,TRBV13,TRBJ2-3,TRBD2,.
CASSQDRGGNSPLHF,TGTGCCAGCAGCCAAGATCGGGGGGGTAATTCACCCCTCCACTTT,TRBV3-1/TRBV3-2,TRBJ1-6,.,.
CASSFRGSGSRSYNEQFF,TGTGCCAGCAGCTTCCGTGGTAGCGGGAGTCGGTCCTACAATGAGCAGTTCTTC,TRBV5-4,TRBJ2-1,TRBD2,.
CASNPTGATGELFF,TGCGCCAGCAACCCGACAGGGGCCACCGGGGAGCTGTTTTTT,TRBV5-1,TRBJ2-2,TRBD1,.
CASSGRGHSPLHF,TGTGCCAGTAGTGGCAGGGGGCATTCACCCCTCCACTTT,TRBV19,TRBJ1-6,TRBD1,.